This T cell receptor beta chain is drawn from a study of OX40 agonist ivuxolimab in advanced cancers. Whole-study context: Ivuxolimab is an agonistic anti-OX40 (CD134) antibody, and patients were treated with it. Study conclusions and caveats: Expanded clones were, on average, more numerous among CD8+ T cells than CD4+.

Germline-derived CDR1 and CDR2 are SGHVS and FQNEAQ. The CDR3 runs 14 residues. Trimming cost V 2 bases and J 2 bases, with 10 bases left between them. TCRdb keeps only in-frame clones here, not all; method: immunoSEQ multiplex PCR. The sample has 70,000 to 85,000 clones; approximately 80% are singletons. A note on this clone: Its antigen is as yet unknown.

V and J are TRBV7-8 and TRBJ2-7, with no clear D. This TCR was sampled from an adult with an advanced solid tumor such as melanoma, head and neck, liver or kidney cancer. Sample: CD4+ or CD8+ T cells sorted from blood, taken in a trial of the OX40 agonist ivuxolimab. The CDR3, as DNA: TGTGCCAGCAGCTTAATTGTCGGAACCTACGAGCAGTACTTC. It encodes CASSLIVGTYEQYF.